This is a list of T cell receptor beta chains from one sample in a study of cytomegalovirus exposure and HLA in healthy donors. This table comes from immunoSEQ multiplex PCR, and its TCRdb copy is limited to in-frame clones, with some not included. The data hold roughly 110,000 clones, with 82% observed a single time. The sequencing sample was made of PBMCs. These receptors came from a young man in good health and CMV-seropositive. Both conserved end residues are part of each CDR3. Fields, in order: D gene, J gene, clone size, V gene, CDR3 protein, CDR3 DNA. D genes are given only for firm matches. Size is stated for part of the rows, as once, few or many counts, or as a class when the clone is expanded.

D gene: .; J gene: TRBJ2-6; clone size: .; V gene: TRBV9; CDR3 protein: CASSVGLPGANGLTF; CDR3 DNA: TGTGCCAGCAGCGTGGGACTCCCTGGGGCCAACGGCCTGACTTTC
D gene: TRBD2; J gene: TRBJ2-5; clone size: .; V gene: TRBV6-1; CDR3 protein: CASSELAGGHQETQYF; CDR3 DNA: TGTGCCAGCAGTGAACTAGCGGGGGGGCACCAAGAGACCCAGTACTTC
D gene: .; J gene: TRBJ2-7; clone size: few; V gene: TRBV10-1; CDR3 protein: CASSAGGIYEQYF; CDR3 DNA: TGCGCCAGCAGTGCGGGGGGCATCTACGAGCAGTACTTC
D gene: .; J gene: TRBJ1-2; clone size: .; V gene: TRBV7-2; CDR3 protein: CASSQGQSYGYTF; CDR3 DNA: TGTGCCAGCAGCCAGGGGCAGTCATATGGCTACACCTTC
D gene: TRBD2; J gene: TRBJ2-7; clone size: .; V gene: TRBV11-2; CDR3 protein: CASSSGLAGLYEQYF; CDR3 DNA: TGTGCCAGCAGCTCTGGACTAGCGGGCCTCTACGAGCAGTACTTC
D gene: .; J gene: TRBJ2-1; clone size: .; V gene: TRBV18; CDR3 protein: CASSRSLAWEQFF; CDR3 DNA: TGTGCCAGCTCACGATCACTAGCTTGGGAGCAGTTCTTC
D gene: TRBD1; J gene: TRBJ1-1; clone size: .; V gene: TRBV30; CDR3 protein: CAWSVGIWGQGARGEAFF; CDR3 DNA: TGTGCCTGGAGTGTAGGTATTTGGGGACAGGGGGCGAGGGGTGAAGCTTTCTTT
D gene: .; J gene: TRBJ2-6; clone size: .; V gene: TRBV4-1; CDR3 protein: CASSPTGANVLTF; CDR3 DNA: TGCGCCAGCAGCCCAACAGGGGCCAACGTCCTGACTTTC
D gene: TRBD1; J gene: TRBJ2-1; clone size: .; V gene: TRBV10-3; CDR3 protein: CAIRGDRDQFF; CDR3 DNA: TGTGCCATCAGGGGGGACAGGGACCAGTTCTTC
D gene: TRBD1; J gene: TRBJ1-3; clone size: .; V gene: TRBV27; CDR3 protein: CASSRGAGRHYSGNTIYF; CDR3 DNA: TGTGCCAGCAGCAGGGGGGCAGGGAGACACTACTCTGGAAACACCATATATTTT
D gene: .; J gene: TRBJ1-3; clone size: .; V gene: TRBV5-1; CDR3 protein: CASSYPGSGNTIYF; CDR3 DNA: TGCGCCAGCAGCTACCCAGGCTCTGGAAACACCATATATTTT
D gene: TRBD1; J gene: TRBJ1-1; clone size: .; V gene: TRBV19; CDR3 protein: CASSPGQGETYAEAFF; CDR3 DNA: TGTGCCAGTAGTCCAGGACAGGGGGAGACGTACGCTGAAGCTTTCTTT
D gene: TRBD2; J gene: TRBJ2-7; clone size: few; V gene: TRBV7-3; CDR3 protein: CASSRLAGASYEQYF; CDR3 DNA: TGTGCCAGCAGCAGACTAGCGGGGGCCTCCTACGAGCAGTACTTC
D gene: .; J gene: TRBJ2-2; clone size: .; V gene: TRBV6-5; CDR3 protein: CASSSKGARTGELFF; CDR3 DNA: TGTGCCAGCAGTTCCAAAGGGGCGCGCACCGGGGAGCTGTTTTTT
D gene: .; J gene: TRBJ1-1; clone size: .; V gene: TRBV30; CDR3 protein: CACTPTGQHTEAFF; CDR3 DNA: TGTGCCTGTACCCCAACAGGACAGCACACTGAAGCTTTCTTT
D gene: TRBD2; J gene: TRBJ2-3; clone size: .; V gene: TRBV2; CDR3 protein: CASVGLAGGPYTQYF; CDR3 DNA: TGTGCCAGCGTGGGACTAGCGGGGGGGCCGTATACGCAGTATTTT
D gene: .; J gene: TRBJ1-5; clone size: few; V gene: TRBV5-6; CDR3 protein: CASSPSARGGGWGNQPQHF; CDR3 DNA: TGTGCCAGCAGCCCCTCGGCCCGAGGGGGGGGATGGGGCAATCAGCCCCAGCATTTT
D gene: .; J gene: TRBJ1-1; clone size: .; V gene: TRBV6-4; CDR3 protein: CASSDSSVGSEAFF; CDR3 DNA: TGTGCCAGCAGTGACTCTAGTGTGGGCTCTGAAGCTTTCTTT
D gene: .; J gene: TRBJ2-6; clone size: .; V gene: TRBV6-5; CDR3 protein: CASSYSGEGANGLTF; CDR3 DNA: TGTGCCAGCAGTTATTCGGGGGAAGGGGCCAACGGCCTGACTTTC
D gene: .; J gene: TRBJ2-7; clone size: once; V gene: TRBV29-1; CDR3 protein: CSVTYLTGTLPYEQYF; CDR3 DNA: TGCAGCGTTACCTATTTGACCGGGACACTACCCTACGAGCAGTACTTC
D gene: TRBD1; J gene: TRBJ1-6; clone size: once; V gene: TRBV27; CDR3 protein: CASRRQGGSPLHF; CDR3 DNA: TGTGCCAGCAGACGACAGGGTGGGTCACCCCTCCACTTT
D gene: TRBD1; J gene: TRBJ1-2; clone size: .; V gene: TRBV6-5; CDR3 protein: CASSYLRTGGTYGYTF; CDR3 DNA: TGTGCCAGCAGTTACCTTCGGACAGGGGGCACCTATGGCTACACCTTC
D gene: .; J gene: TRBJ1-4; clone size: .; V gene: TRBV7-2; CDR3 protein: CASSSQGRLFF; CDR3 DNA: TGTGCCAGCAGCTCACAGGGAAGACTGTTTTTT
D gene: TRBD1; J gene: TRBJ1-2; clone size: .; V gene: TRBV11-2; CDR3 protein: CASSLAGTGGDYGYTF; CDR3 DNA: TGTGCCAGCAGCTTAGCCGGGACAGGAGGCGACTATGGCTACACCTTC
D gene: TRBD1; J gene: TRBJ1-5; clone size: .; V gene: TRBV9; CDR3 protein: CASSLTGSQPQHF; CDR3 DNA: TGTGCCAGCAGCTTGACAGGGTCTCAGCCCCAGCATTTT
D gene: .; J gene: TRBJ1-1; clone size: few; V gene: TRBV7-9; CDR3 protein: CASSLDTGGAEAFF; CDR3 DNA: TGTGCCAGCAGCTTAGACACGGGAGGGGCTGAAGCTTTCTTT
D gene: TRBD1; J gene: TRBJ2-1; clone size: .; V gene: TRBV5-4; CDR3 protein: CASSLGQGAYNEQFF; CDR3 DNA: TGTGCCAGCAGCTTGGGACAGGGCGCGTACAATGAGCAGTTCTTC
D gene: .; J gene: TRBJ1-6; clone size: .; V gene: TRBV25-1; CDR3 protein: CASSPVSSYNSPLHF; CDR3 DNA: TGTGCCAGCAGTCCGGTGAGCTCCTATAATTCACCCCTCCACTTT
D gene: TRBD1; J gene: TRBJ1-4; clone size: few; V gene: TRBV6-4; CDR3 protein: CASSDTGQGGSEKLFF; CDR3 DNA: TGTGCCAGCAGTGACACCGGACAGGGAGGTAGCGAAAAACTGTTTTTT
D gene: .; J gene: TRBJ1-2; clone size: .; V gene: TRBV14; CDR3 protein: CASSQTPGGLYGYTF; CDR3 DNA: TGTGCCAGCAGCCAAACTCCTGGCGGGCTCTATGGCTACACCTTC
D gene: .; J gene: TRBJ2-7; clone size: .; V gene: TRBV6-1; CDR3 protein: CASIFGTTDLREQYF; CDR3 DNA: TGTGCCAGCATCTTCGGGACAACGGACCTTCGCGAGCAGTACTTC
D gene: TRBD1; J gene: TRBJ2-7; clone size: .; V gene: TRBV4-1; CDR3 protein: CASSQGGQAPGLYEQYF; CDR3 DNA: TGCGCCAGCAGCCAAGGGGGACAGGCGCCAGGGTTGTACGAGCAGTACTTC
D gene: .; J gene: TRBJ2-2; clone size: .; V gene: TRBV7-3; CDR3 protein: CASRPQGNTGELFF; CDR3 DNA: TGTGCCAGCAGACCACAGGGGAACACCGGGGAGCTGTTTTTT
D gene: TRBD1; J gene: TRBJ1-6; clone size: .; V gene: TRBV5-4; CDR3 protein: CASSGGTGASPLHF; CDR3 DNA: TGTGCCAGCAGCGGCGGGACAGGGGCTTCACCCCTCCACTTT
D gene: TRBD2; J gene: TRBJ2-5; clone size: .; V gene: TRBV25-1; CDR3 protein: CASTEETSRETQYF; CDR3 DNA: TGTGCCAGCACTGAGGAGACTAGCCGGGAGACCCAGTACTTC
D gene: TRBD1; J gene: TRBJ1-2; clone size: .; V gene: TRBV19; CDR3 protein: CASNIGGHYGYTF; CDR3 DNA: TGTGCCAGTAATATAGGGGGCCACTATGGCTACACCTTC
D gene: .; J gene: TRBJ1-2; clone size: .; V gene: TRBV30; CDR3 protein: CAWSVPGLGYTF; CDR3 DNA: TGTGCCTGGAGTGTGCCGGGACTCGGCTACACCTTC
D gene: TRBD1; J gene: TRBJ1-5; clone size: .; V gene: TRBV18; CDR3 protein: CASSLQGGSDQPQHF; CDR3 DNA: TGTGCCAGCTCTCTACAGGGGGGTTCGGATCAGCCCCAGCATTTT
D gene: .; J gene: TRBJ1-4; clone size: few; V gene: TRBV2; CDR3 protein: CASSAGATNEKLFF; CDR3 DNA: TGTGCCAGCAGCGCAGGGGCAACTAATGAAAAACTGTTTTTT
D gene: TRBD2; J gene: TRBJ2-3; clone size: .; V gene: TRBV4-1; CDR3 protein: CTSSAGTSGPTDTQYF; CDR3 DNA: TGCACCAGCAGCGCAGGGACTAGCGGCCCCACAGATACGCAGTATTTT
D gene: TRBD1; J gene: TRBJ1-3; clone size: .; V gene: TRBV2; CDR3 protein: CASSTGQGEPGNTIYF; CDR3 DNA: TGTGCCAGCAGCACGGGACAGGGGGAACCTGGAAACACCATATATTTT